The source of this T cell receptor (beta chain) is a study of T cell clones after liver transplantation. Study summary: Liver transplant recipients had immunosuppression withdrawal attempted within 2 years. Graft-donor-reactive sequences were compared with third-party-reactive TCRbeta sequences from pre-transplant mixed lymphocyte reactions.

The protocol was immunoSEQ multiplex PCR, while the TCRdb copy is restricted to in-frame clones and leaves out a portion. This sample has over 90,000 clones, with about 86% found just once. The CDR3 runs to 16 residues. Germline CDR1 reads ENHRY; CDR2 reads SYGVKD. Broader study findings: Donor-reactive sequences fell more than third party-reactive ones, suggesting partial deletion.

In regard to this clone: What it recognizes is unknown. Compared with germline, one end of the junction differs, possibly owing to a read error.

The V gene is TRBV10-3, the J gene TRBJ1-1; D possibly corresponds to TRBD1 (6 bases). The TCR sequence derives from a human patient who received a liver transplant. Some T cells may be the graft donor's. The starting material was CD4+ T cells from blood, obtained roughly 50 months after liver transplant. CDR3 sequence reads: CAISKSTGSGNTEAFF. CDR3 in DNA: TGTGCCATCAGTAAGTCTACAGGGTCGGGTAACACTGAAGCTTTCTTT.